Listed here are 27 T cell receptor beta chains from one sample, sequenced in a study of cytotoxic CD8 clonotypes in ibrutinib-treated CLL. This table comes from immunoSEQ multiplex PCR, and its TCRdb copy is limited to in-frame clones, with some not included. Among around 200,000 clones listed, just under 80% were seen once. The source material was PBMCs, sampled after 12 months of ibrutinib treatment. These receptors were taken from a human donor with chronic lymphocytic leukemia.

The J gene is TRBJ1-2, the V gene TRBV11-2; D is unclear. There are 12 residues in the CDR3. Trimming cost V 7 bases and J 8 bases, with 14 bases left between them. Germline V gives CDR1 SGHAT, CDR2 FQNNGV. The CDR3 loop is CASTREGSGYTF. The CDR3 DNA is TGTGCCAGCACCCGGGAGGGCAGCGGCTACACCTTC. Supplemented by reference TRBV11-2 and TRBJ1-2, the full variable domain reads EAGVAQSPRYKIIEKRQSVAFWCNPISGHATLYWYQQILGQGPKLLIQFQNNGVVDDSQLPKDRFSAERLKGVDSTLKIQPAKLEDSAVYLCASTREGSGYTFGSGTRLTVV.

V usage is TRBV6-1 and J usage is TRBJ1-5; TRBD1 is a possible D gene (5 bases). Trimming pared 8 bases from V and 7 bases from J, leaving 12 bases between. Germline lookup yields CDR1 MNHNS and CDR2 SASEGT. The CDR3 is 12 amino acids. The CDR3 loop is CASRAGSQPQHF. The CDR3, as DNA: TGTGCCAGCCGGGCAGGGTCGCAGCCCCAGCATTTT.

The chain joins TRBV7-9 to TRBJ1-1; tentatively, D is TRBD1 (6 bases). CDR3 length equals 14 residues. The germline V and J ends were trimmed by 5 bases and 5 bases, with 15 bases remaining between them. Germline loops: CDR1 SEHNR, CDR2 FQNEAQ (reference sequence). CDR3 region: CASSLTGRSTEAFF. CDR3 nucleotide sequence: TGTGCCAGCAGCCTTACAGGGAGGTCTACTGAAGCTTTCTTT.

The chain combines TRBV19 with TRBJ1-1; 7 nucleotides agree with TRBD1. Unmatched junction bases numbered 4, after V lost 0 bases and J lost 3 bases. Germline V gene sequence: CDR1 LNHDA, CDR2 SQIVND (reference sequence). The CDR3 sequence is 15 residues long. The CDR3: CASSIEGGYDTEAFF. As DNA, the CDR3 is TGTGCCAGTAGTATAGAAGGGGGCTACGACACTGAAGCTTTCTTT.

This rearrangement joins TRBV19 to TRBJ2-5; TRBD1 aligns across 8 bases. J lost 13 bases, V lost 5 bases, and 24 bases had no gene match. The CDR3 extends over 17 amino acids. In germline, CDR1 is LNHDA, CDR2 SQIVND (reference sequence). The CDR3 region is CASSAQSARRRDRRVYF. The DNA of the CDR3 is TGTGCCAGTAGTGCCCAGAGCGCTCGACGCCGGGACAGGAGAGTGTACTTC.

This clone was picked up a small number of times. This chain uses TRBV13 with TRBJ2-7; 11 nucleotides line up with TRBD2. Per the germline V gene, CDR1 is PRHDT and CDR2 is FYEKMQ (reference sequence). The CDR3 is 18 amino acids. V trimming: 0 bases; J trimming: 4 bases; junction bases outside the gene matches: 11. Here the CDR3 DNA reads TGTGCCAGCAGCTTAGGCCTAACCTCTCTAGCGGGGGGTTACGAGCAGTACTTC. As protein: CASSLGLTSLAGGYEQYF. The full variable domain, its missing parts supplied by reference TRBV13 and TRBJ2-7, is AAGVIQSPRHLIKEKRETATLKCYPIPRHDTVYWYQQGPGQDPQFLISFYEKMQSDKGSIPDRFSAQQFSDYHSELNMSSLELGDSALYFCASSLGLTSLAGGYEQYFGPGTRLTVT.

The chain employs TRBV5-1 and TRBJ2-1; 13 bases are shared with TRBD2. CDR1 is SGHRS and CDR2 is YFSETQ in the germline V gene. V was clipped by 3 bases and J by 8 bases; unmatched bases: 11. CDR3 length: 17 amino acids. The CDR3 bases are TGCGCCAGCAGCTCGTGTCGACTAGCGGGGGGCCGGCATGAGCAGTTCTTC. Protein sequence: CASSSCRLAGGRHEQFF.

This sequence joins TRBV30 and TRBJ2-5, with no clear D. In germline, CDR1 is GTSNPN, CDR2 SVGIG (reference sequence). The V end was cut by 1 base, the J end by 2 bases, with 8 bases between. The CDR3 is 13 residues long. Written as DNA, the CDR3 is TGTGCCTGGAGTGCCCAGGAACAAGAGACCCAGTACTTC. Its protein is CAWSAQEQETQYF.

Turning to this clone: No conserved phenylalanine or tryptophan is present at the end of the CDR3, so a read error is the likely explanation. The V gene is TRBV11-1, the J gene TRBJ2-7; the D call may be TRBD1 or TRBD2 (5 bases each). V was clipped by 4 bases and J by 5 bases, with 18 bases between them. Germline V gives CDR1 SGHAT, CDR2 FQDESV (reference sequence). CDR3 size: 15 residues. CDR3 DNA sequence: TGTGCCAGCAGCTCCTCTCAGGGACGGGACCACGAGCAGTACTTA. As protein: CASSSSQGRDHEQYL.

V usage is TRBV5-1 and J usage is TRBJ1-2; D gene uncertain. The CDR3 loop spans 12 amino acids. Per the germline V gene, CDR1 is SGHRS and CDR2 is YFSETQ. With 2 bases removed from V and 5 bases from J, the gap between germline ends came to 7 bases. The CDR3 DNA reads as TGCGCCAGCAGCTTAGAAGGTTATGGCTACACCTTC. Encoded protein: CASSLEGYGYTF.

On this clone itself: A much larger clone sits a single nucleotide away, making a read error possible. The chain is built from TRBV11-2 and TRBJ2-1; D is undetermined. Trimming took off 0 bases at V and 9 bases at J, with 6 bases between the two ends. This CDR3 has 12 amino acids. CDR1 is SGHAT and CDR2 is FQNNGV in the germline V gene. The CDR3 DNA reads TGTGCCAGCAGCTTAGATCAAGGTGAGCAGTTCTTC. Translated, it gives CASSLDQGEQFF. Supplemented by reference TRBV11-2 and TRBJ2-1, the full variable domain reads EAGVAQSPRYKIIEKRQSVAFWCNPISGHATLYWYQQILGQGPKLLIQFQNNGVVDDSQLPKDRFSAERLKGVDSTLKIQPAKLEDSAVYLCASSLDQGEQFFGPGTRLTVL.

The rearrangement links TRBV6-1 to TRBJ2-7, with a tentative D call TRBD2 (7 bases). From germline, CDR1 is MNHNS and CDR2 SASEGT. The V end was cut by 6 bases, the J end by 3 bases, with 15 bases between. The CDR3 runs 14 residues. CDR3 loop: CASRVAGALYEQYF. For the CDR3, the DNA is TGTGCCAGCAGAGTGGCGGGGGCCCTCTACGAGCAGTACTTC.

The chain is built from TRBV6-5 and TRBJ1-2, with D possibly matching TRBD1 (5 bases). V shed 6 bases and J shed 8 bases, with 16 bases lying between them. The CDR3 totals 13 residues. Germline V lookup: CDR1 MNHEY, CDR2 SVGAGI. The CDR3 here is CASSPGTSLGYTF. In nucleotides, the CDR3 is TGTGCCAGCAGCCCCGGGACCTCACTGGGCTACACCTTC.

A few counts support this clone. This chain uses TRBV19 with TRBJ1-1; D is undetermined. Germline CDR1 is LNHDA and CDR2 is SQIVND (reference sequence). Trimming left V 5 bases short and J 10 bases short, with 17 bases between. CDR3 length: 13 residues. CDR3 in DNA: TGTGCCAGTAGTCCAATCGCGGAGGCCCGAGCTTTCTTT. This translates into CASSPIAEARAFF.

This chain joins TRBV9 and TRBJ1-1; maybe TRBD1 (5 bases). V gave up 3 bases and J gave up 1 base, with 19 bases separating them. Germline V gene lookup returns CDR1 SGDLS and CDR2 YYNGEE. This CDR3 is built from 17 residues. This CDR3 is CASSGGGSIIPNTEAFF. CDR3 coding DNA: TGTGCCAGCAGCGGCGGGGGGTCTATAATCCCGAACACTGAAGCTTTCTTT.

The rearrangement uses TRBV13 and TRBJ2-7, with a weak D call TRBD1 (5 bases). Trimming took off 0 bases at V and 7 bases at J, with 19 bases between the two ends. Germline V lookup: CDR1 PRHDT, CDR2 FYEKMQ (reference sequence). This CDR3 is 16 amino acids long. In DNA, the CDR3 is TGTGCCAGCAGCTTAGGAGGGGCTGGTTTGTCTTGGGAGCAGTACTTC. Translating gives CASSLGGAGLSWEQYF. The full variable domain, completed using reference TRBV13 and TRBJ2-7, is AAGVIQSPRHLIKEKRETATLKCYPIPRHDTVYWYQQGPGQDPQFLISFYEKMQSDKGSIPDRFSAQQFSDYHSELNMSSLELGDSALYFCASSLGGAGLSWEQYFGPGTRLTVT.

In nucleotides, the CDR3 is TGTGCCAGCAGTGAGGACAGTACAGGCTATGGCTACACCTTC. The encoded protein is CASSEDSTGYGYTF. This chain connects TRBV2 to TRBJ1-2, with TRBD1 as a possible D gene (6 bases). From germline, CDR1 is SNHLY and CDR2 FYNNEI. This CDR3 contains 14 residues. V lost 3 bases to trimming and J lost 4 bases, with 12 bases between them.

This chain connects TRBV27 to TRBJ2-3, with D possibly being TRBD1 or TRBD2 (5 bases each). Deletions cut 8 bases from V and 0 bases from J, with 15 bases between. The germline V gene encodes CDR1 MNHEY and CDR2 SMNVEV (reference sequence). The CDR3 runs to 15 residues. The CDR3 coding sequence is TGTGCCAGCCCTCTGTGGGGGAATAGCACAGATACGCAGTATTTT. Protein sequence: CASPLWGNSTDTQYF.

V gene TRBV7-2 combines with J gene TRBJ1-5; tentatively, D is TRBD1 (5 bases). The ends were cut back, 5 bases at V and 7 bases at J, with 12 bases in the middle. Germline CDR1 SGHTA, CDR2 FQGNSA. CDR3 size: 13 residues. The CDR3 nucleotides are TGTGCCAGCAGCCCTCAAAGGGACCAGCCCCAGCATTTT. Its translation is CASSPQRDQPQHF.

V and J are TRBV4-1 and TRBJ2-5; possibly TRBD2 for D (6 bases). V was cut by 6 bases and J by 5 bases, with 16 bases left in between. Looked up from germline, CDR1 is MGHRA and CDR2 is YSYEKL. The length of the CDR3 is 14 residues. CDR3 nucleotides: TGCGCCAGCAGTCCGACGGGGGTATATGAGACCCAGTACTTC. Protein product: CASSPTGVYETQYF.

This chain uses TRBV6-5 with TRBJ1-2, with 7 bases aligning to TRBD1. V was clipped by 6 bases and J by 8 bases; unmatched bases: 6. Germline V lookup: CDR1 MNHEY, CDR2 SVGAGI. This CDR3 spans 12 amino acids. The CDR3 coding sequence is TGTGCCAGCAGCAGACAGGGTTACGGCTACACCTTC. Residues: CASSRQGYGYTF.

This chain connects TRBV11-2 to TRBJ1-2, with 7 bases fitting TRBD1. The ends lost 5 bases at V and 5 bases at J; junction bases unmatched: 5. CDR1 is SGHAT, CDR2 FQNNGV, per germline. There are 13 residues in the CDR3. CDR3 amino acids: CASSPGQIYGYTF. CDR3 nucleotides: TGTGCCAGCAGCCCGGGACAGATATATGGCTACACCTTC.

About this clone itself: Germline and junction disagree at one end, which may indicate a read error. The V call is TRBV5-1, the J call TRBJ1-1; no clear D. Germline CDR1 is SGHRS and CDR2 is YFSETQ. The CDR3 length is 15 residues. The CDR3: CASTLEQHMNTEAFF. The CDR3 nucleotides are TGCGCCAGCACCTTGGAACAGCACATGAACACTGAAGCTTTCTTT. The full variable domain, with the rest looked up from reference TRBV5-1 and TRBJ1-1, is KAGVTQTPRYLIKTRGQQVTLSCSPISGHRSVSWYQQTPGQGLQFLFEYFSETQRNKGNFPGRFSGRQFSNSRSEMNVSTLELGDSALYLCASTLEQHMNTEAFFGQGTRLTVV.

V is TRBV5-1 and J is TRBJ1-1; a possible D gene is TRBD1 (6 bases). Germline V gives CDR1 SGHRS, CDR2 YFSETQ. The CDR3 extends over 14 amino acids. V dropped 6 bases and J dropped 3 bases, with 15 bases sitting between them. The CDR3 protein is CASNPGHQDTEAFF. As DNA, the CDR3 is TGCGCCAGCAACCCGGGACACCAAGACACTGAAGCTTTCTTT.

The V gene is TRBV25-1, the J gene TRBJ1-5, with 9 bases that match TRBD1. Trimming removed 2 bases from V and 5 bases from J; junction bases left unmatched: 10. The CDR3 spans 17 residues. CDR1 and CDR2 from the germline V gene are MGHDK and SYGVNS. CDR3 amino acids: CASSEAGGQGLDQPQHF. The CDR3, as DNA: TGTGCCAGCAGTGAAGCCGGGGGACAGGGATTAGATCAGCCCCAGCATTTT.

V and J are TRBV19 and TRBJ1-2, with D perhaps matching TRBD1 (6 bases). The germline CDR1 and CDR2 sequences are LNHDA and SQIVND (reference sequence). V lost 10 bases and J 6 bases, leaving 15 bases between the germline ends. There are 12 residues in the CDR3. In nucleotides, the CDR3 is TGTGCCACCCGAGGAGGGGGTAATGGCTACACCTTC. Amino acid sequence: CATRGGGNGYTF.

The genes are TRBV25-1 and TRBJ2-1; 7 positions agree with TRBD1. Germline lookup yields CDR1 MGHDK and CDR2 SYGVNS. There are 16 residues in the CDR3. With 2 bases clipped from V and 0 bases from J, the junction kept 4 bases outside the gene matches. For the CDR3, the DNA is TGTGCCAGCAGTGAAGAGGGGGACAGCTCCTACAATGAGCAGTTCTTC. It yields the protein CASSEEGDSSYNEQFF.